This T cell receptor (beta chain) emerged from a study of cytomegalovirus exposure and HLA in healthy donors. On the study more broadly: About 85 million unique TCRs from HLA-typed donors were held in an early release of data.

Primers included in the PCR were 60 Vbeta and 13 Jbeta primers. Method: immunoSEQ multiplex PCR; TCRdb's copy keeps in-frame clones and lacks some. The sample records about 110,000 clones, around three quarters being singletons. Concerning this clone itself: The target antigen is unknown.

The CDR3 is 15 amino acids. From germline, CDR1 is MNHNS and CDR2 SASEGT. The V gene lost 6 bases and the J gene lost 2 bases, with 14 bases spanning the gap. Whole-study results and caveats: Per a later analysis, 18,000 or so TCR beta sequences showed association with HLA alleles at 0.05 false discovery rate. CMV antigen specificity of a few CMV-associated chains was confirmed in vitro. Earlier analysis found most TCR beta V segments productive about 90% or about 30% of the time.

The source is a woman aged 18-30 years in good health and CMV-seropositive. This chain connects TRBV6-1 to TRBJ1-5; weak D call: TRBD1 (6 bases). Source material: PBMCs. CDR3 DNA sequence: TGTGCCAGCAGCGGGACACTTTACGGCAATCAGCCCCAGCATTTT. Protein sequence: CASSGTLYGNQPQHF.